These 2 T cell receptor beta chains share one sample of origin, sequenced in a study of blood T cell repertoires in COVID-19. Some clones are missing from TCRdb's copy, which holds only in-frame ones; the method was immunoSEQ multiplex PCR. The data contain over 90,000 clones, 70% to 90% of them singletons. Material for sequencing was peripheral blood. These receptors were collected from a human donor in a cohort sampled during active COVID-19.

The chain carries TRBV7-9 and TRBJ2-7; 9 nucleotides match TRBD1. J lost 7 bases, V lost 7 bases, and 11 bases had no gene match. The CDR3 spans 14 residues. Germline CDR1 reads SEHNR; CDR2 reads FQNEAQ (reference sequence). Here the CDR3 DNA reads TGTGCCAGCATCGAACAGGGGGCAGGAGGGGAGCAGTACTTC. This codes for CASIEQGAGGEQYF.

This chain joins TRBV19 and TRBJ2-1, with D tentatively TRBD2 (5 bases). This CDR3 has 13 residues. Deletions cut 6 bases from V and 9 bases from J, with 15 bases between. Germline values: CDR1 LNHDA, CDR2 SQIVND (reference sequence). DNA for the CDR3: TGTGCCAGTAGCAAGGCCGTGAGGGTTGAGCAGTTCTTC. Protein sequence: CASSKAVRVEQFF.